These T cell receptor beta chains were read from a single sample in a study of tumor-infiltrating lymphocytes in oesophageal squamous cell carcinoma. Via MiXCR, TCRdb re-called the PCR reads, giving one row per CDR3 protein. There are roughly 14,000 distinct CDR3 sequences in the sample; 45% to 50% occur only once, and about 14% lies in the top ten. Input material: blood. These receptors all stem from a male donor with esophageal squamous cell carcinoma. Both conserved end residues are part of each CDR3. A D gene is named only where the DNA matches it firmly. Only some rows state a clone size, as once, few, many or a class for expanded clones.

cdr3_length	v_call	j_call	clone_size	d_call	cdr3_nt	cdr3_aa
14	TRBV11-2	TRBJ2-7	NA	NA	TGTGCCAGCAGCTTAGAACACTCCTACAATGAGCAGTACTTC	CASSLEHSYNEQYF
14	TRBV6-5	TRBJ2-1	NA	NA	TGTGCCAGCAAACCAGTGGGGGAAAACAATGAGCAGTTCTTC	CASKPVGENNEQFF
16	TRBV24-1	TRBJ2-1	NA	NA	TGTGCCACCAGTGAGGGATCTGCCCGATCCCACAATGAGCAGTTCTTC	CATSEGSARSHNEQFF
16	TRBV5-5	TRBJ1-1	many	NA	TGTGCCAGCAGCCCTTTGGGAGCCAAAATGAACACTGAAGCTTTCTTT	CASSPLGAKMNTEAFF
12	TRBV7-8	TRBJ2-1	NA	TRBD1	TGTGCCAGCAGCCATACCCGGGACAGGGACTTCTTC	CASSHTRDRDFF
17	TRBV7-6	TRBJ2-1	NA	TRBD1	TGTGCCAGCAGCCCAACGACAGGGTCGGGAACTTACAATGAGCAGTTCTTC	CASSPTTGSGTYNEQFF
14	TRBV12-3/TRBV12-4	TRBJ2-5	once	TRBD1	TGTGCCAGCAGTTTATGGACAGGCCAAGAGACCCAGTACTTC	CASSLWTGQETQYF
15	TRBV7-3	TRBJ2-3	NA	TRBD2	TGTGCCAGCAGCTTAACAGCGGGAGAGATAGATACGCAGTATTTT	CASSLTAGEIDTQYF
15	TRBV14	TRBJ2-1	NA	NA	TGTGCCAGCAGCCAATACAGTCCGTACCAAGAGACCCAGTTCTTC	CASSQYSPYQETQFF
16	TRBV5-4	TRBJ2-1	many	NA	TGCGCCAGCAGCTTGGTTGTAGGACAGTTGGACAATGAGCAGTTCTTC	CASSLVVGQLDNEQFF
18	TRBV7-2	TRBJ2-3	NA	TRBD2	TGTGCCAGCAGCTCCCAGACTAGCGGGAGATGGGGCACAGATACGCAGTATTTT	CASSSQTSGRWGTDTQYF
12	TRBV6-1	TRBJ2-3	few	NA	TGTGCCAGCAGTAGGTCTCGGGATACGCAGTATTTT	CASSRSRDTQYF
13	TRBV28	TRBJ1-1	NA	NA	TGTGCCAGCAGTTTTAACTTGCACACTGAAGCTTTCTTT	CASSFNLHTEAFF
13	TRBV6-5	TRBJ1-2	NA	NA	TGTGCCAGCGGAAGGCGACTGAACTATGGCTACACCTTC	CASGRRLNYGYTF
13	TRBV7-2	TRBJ2-7	many	NA	TGTGCCAGCAGCTTAGCGGTAGGGTACGAGCAGTACTTC	CASSLAVGYEQYF